This T cell receptor beta chain was observed in a study of cytomegalovirus exposure and HLA in healthy donors. This CDR3 is built from 16 residues. V shed 5 bases and J 9 bases; nucleotides not matched to a gene: 14. Germline lookup yields CDR1 SEHNR and CDR2 FQNEAQ (reference sequence). General observations from the study: There were 150 to 200 TCR beta chains listed as cytomegalovirus-associated.

PCR used 60 Vbeta primers and 13 Jbeta primers. Clones were read by immunoSEQ multiplex PCR, and TCRdb kept only the in-frame ones, dropping some. The sample lists some 180,000 clones, 85% occurring once. Points on this clone: Its antigen is not known.

V is TRBV7-9 and J is TRBJ2-1, with TRBD2 identical over 9 bases. The TCR was taken from a man in his thirties or forties in good health and CMV-seropositive. The sequencing input was PBMCs. The CDR3 region has the DNA TGTGCCAGCAGCCCTGCCGGCGGGAGGGCCCTCGGTGAGCAGTTCTTC. Encoded protein: CASSPAGGRALGEQFF.